The sequence of this T cell receptor beta chain was determined in a study of cytomegalovirus exposure and HLA in healthy donors. V shed 7 bases, J shed 2 bases, and the junction held 13 bases outside the gene matches. This CDR3 is built from 18 residues. Germline CDR1 and CDR2: WNHNN and SYGVQD (reference sequence). Primers: 60 Vbeta forward and 13 Jbeta reverse. Data came from immunoSEQ multiplex PCR; TCRdb stores just in-frame clones and leaves some out. The sample has about 150,000 clones; just under 80% are singletons. This receptor was identified in a man under 40 in good health. This chain links TRBV10-1 with TRBJ2-3, with 12 nucleotides matching TRBD2. The sample comprised PBMCs. The CDR3 spells CASIEGTLAGGPTDTQYF. As DNA, the CDR3 is TGCGCCAGCATCGAGGGCACCCTAGCGGGAGGGCCCACAGATACGCAGTATTTT.